The 19 T cell receptor beta chains below were found in one sample sequenced in a study of CXCR3-negative and CXCR3-positive naive CD8 T cells. General observations from the study: The TRB CDR3s that CXCR3-positive naive cells carried were more hydrophobic than those of CXCR3-negative naive cells.

The authors made the TRB cDNA libraries by 5' RACE using UMI labels. TCRdb reanalyzed the 5' RACE reads, giving one entry per CDR3 protein sequence and no DNA. Found here are about 63,000 distinct CDR3 sequences; the top ten clones hold around 4.8%. The antigens these receptors bind are not known. Sequencing used naive CXCR3+ CD8+ T cells from blood. Stated subset: CD45RO-CCR7+CD27+CD95- naive CD8+ T cells expressing CXCR3 (TNR3+). Source of these receptors: a human donor in good health. Some clones in this sample may be carry-over from other donors' samples.

The chain carries TRBV5-1 and TRBJ2-7; checking the TCRdb D call of TRBD1 is not possible without DNA. There are 14 residues in the CDR3. CDR1 SGHRS and CDR2 YFSETQ come from the germline V gene. CDR3 sequence: CASSPGQNSYEQYF.

CDR3: CSWTGGYEQFF. This sequence joins TRBV20-1 and TRBJ2-1; without DNA, the TCRdb call of TRBD1 cannot be checked. CDR1 is DFQATT, CDR2 SNEGSKA, per germline (reference sequence). The length of the CDR3 is 11 residues.

The chain uses TRBV7-7 and TRBJ2-1; no DNA is available, so the TRBD2 call from TCRdb remains unchecked. The germline gives CDR1 SSHAT, CDR2 FNYEAQ (reference sequence). The CDR3 loop spans 14 amino acids. CDR3 in amino acids: CASSLRLAGDEQFF.

The CDR3 reads CASSYEIQGGYTF. V gene TRBV6-5 combines with J gene TRBJ1-2; lacking DNA, the TRBD1 call made by TCRdb goes unchecked. Germline CDR1 is MNHEY and CDR2 is SVGAGI. The CDR3 is 13 amino acids.

The V and J genes are TRBV6-6 and TRBJ2-7; as DNA is missing, the TRBD2 call by TCRdb cannot be tested. Germline CDR1 MNHNY, CDR2 SVGAGI (reference sequence). The CDR3 spans 18 residues. CDR3 sequence: CASSYGLGRGAHSYEQYF.

This rearrangement joins TRBV5-6 to TRBJ1-1; absent DNA, TCRdb's TRBD1 call cannot be checked. The CDR3 is 14 amino acids. Germline V gene lookup returns CDR1 SGHDT and CDR2 YYEEEE. CDR3 sequence reads: CASSLWGGGTEAFF.

The genes are TRBV6-5 and TRBJ2-1; TCRdb's assignment of TRBD1 cannot be checked, as there is no DNA. CDR3 length equals 15 residues. Germline CDR1 reads MNHEY; CDR2 reads SVGAGI. The CDR3 sequence is CASSSGQPLYNEQFF.

The rearrangement uses TRBV7-3 and TRBJ1-1; without DNA, the TCRdb call of TRBD1 cannot be checked. Germline CDR1 reads SGHTA; CDR2 reads FQGTGA. The CDR3 has 14 residues. This CDR3 is CASSPGDMNTEAFF.

This rearrangement joins TRBV7-9 to TRBJ2-5. The CDR3 consists of 15 residues. Germline CDR1 is SEHNR and CDR2 is FQNEAQ (reference sequence). Here the CDR3 reads CASSSPLGFRETQYF.

The CDR3 reads CSVCNDYSYEQYF. The chain combines TRBV29-1 with TRBJ2-7. Germline V gene data show CDR1 as SQVTM and CDR2 as ANQGSEA. The CDR3 extends over 13 amino acids.

J is TRBJ2-4 and V is TRBV29-1. The germline V gene encodes CDR1 SQVTM and CDR2 ANQGSEA. This CDR3 comprises 12 residues. The CDR3 sequence: CSVEDLRQGIDF. Drawing the rest from reference TRBV29-1 and TRBJ2-4, the complete variable domain is SAVISQKPSRDICQRGTSLTIQCQVDSQVTMMFWYRQQPGQSLTLIATANQGSEATYESGFVIDKFPISRPNLTFSTLTVSNMSPEDSSIYLCSVEDLRQGIDFGAGTRLSVL.

CDR3 protein: CSAGRPDPREQFF. The chain links TRBV20-1 to TRBJ2-1; as DNA is missing, the TRBD1 call by TCRdb cannot be tested. The germline gives CDR1 DFQATT, CDR2 SNEGSKA (reference sequence). CDR3 length: 13 amino acids.

CDR3 sequence reads: CASSFVTPDSYGYTF. The V call is TRBV7-9, the J call TRBJ1-2; TCRdb calls TRBD1, which cannot be checked without DNA. This CDR3 region has 15 residues. Germline CDR1 reads SEHNR; CDR2 reads FQNEAQ (reference sequence).

The chain recombines TRBV28 with TRBJ2-7; TCRdb reports TRBD1, a call that lacks DNA to check it against. Germline V gives CDR1 MDHEN, CDR2 SYDVKM. There are 16 residues in the CDR3. CDR3 amino acids: CASSLEVGAPLYEQYF.

The V gene is TRBV29-1, the J gene TRBJ2-7; TCRdb calls TRBD2, which cannot be checked without DNA. Germline-derived CDR1 and CDR2 are SQVTM and ANQGSEA. This CDR3 is built from 13 residues. The CDR3 protein is CSVEVGLNYEQYF.

The rearrangement joins TRBV20-1 to TRBJ2-1; TCRdb's D call, TRBD2, is unchecked because there is no DNA. The germline V gene has CDR1 DFQATT and CDR2 SNEGSKA (reference sequence). This CDR3 comprises 14 residues. CDR3 in amino acids: CSARDGRDLNEQFF.

The gene calls are TRBV6-6 and TRBJ1-1; TCRdb reports TRBD1, a call that lacks DNA to check it against. The germline gives CDR1 MNHNY, CDR2 SVGAGI (reference sequence). The CDR3 runs 15 residues. The CDR3 is CASSWDRDGGTEAFF.

The V and J genes are TRBV7-9 and TRBJ2-2; TCRdb calls TRBD1, which cannot be checked without DNA. Germline V gene sequence: CDR1 SEHNR, CDR2 FQNEAQ (reference sequence). This CDR3 is built from 16 residues. CDR3 sequence: CASSLAAGLNTGELFF.

This sequence joins TRBV29-1 and TRBJ2-1; TCRdb calls TRBD1, which cannot be checked without DNA. CDR3 length: 13 residues. CDR1 is SQVTM, CDR2 ANQGSEA, per germline. CDR3 sequence: CSYGDRGYNEQFF.